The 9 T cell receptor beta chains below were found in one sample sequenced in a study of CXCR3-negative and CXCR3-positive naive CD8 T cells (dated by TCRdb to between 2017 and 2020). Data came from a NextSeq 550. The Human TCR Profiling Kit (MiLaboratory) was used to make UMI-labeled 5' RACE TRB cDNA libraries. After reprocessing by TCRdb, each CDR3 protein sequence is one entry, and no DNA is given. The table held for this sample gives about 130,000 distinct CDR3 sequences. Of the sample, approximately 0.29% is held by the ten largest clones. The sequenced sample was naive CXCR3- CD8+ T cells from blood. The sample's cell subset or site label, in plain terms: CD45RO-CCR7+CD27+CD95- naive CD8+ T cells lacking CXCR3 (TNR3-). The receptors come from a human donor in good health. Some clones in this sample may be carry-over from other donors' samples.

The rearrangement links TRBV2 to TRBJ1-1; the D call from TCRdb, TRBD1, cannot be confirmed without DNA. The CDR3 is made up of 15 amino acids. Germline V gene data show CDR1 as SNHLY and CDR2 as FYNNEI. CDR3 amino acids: CASSEIGGRNTEAFF.

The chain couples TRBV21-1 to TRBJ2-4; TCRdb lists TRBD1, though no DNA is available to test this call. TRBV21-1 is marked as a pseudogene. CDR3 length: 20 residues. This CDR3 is CASNNGPRDRGPLAKNIQYF.

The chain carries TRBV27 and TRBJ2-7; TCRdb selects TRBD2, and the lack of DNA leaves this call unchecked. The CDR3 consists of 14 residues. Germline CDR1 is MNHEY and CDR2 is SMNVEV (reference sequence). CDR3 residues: CASSAGTQTYEQYF.

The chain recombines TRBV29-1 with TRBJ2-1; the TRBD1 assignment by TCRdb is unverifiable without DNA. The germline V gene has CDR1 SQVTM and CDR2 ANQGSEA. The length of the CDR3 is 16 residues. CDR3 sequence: CSVEVGTGGVVDEQFF.

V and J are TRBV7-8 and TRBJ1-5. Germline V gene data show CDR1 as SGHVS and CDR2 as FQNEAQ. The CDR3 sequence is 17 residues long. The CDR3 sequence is CASSFDQALNSNQPQHF.

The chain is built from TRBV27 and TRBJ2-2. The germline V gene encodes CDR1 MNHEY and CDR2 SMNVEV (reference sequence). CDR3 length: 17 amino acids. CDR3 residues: CASSFGINLASSGELVF.

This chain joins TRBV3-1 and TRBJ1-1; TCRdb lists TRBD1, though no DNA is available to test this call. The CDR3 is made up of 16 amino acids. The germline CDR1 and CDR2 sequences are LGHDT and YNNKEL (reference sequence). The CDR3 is CASSQEWGGWNTEAFF.

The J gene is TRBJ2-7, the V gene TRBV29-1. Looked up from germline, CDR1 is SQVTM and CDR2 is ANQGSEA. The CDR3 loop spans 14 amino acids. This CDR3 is CSVERRMSSYEQYF.

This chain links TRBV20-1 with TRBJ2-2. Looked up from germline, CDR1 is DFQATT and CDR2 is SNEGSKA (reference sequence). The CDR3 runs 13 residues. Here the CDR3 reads CSARDVNTGELFF.